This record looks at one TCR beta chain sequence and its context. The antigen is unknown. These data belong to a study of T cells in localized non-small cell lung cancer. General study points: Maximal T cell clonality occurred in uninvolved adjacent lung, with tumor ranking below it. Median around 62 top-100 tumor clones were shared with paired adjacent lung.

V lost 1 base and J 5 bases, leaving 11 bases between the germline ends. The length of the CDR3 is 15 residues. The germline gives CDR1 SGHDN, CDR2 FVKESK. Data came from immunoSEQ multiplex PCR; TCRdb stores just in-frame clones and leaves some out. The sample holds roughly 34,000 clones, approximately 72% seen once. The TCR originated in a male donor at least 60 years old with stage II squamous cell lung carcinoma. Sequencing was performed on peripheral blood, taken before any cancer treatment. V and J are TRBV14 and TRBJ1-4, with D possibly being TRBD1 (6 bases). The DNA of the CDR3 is TGTGCCAGCAGCCAAGGGCATAGGGGGAATGAAAAACTGTTTTTT. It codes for CASSQGHRGNEKLFF.